What follows are 30 T cell receptor beta chains derived from one specimen sequenced in a study of identifying expanded T cells in peripheral blood. The protocol was immunoSEQ multiplex PCR, while the TCRdb copy is restricted to in-frame clones and leaves out a portion. The sample lists about 91,000 clones; more than 70% were seen once. The specimen was blood. Receptors were obtained from a person aged 18 to 70 in good health.

The chain uses TRBV28 and TRBJ2-3; 12 bases fit TRBD2. Trimming removed 3 bases from V and 4 bases from J; junction bases left unmatched: 8. Germline CDR1 and CDR2: MDHEN and SYDVKM. This CDR3 is built from 17 residues. The CDR3 reads CASSFQLAGGYADTQYF. CDR3 DNA sequence: TGTGCCAGCAGTTTTCAACTAGCGGGAGGTTATGCAGATACGCAGTATTTT.

V and J are TRBV28 and TRBJ2-3; either TRBD1 or TRBD2 may fit D (5 bases each). The CDR3 has 15 residues. V was trimmed by 2 bases and J by 0 bases, leaving 9 bases between them. CDR1 is MDHEN and CDR2 is SYDVKM in the germline V gene. CDR3 DNA: TGTGCCAGCAGTTTAGGGGGTATAAGCACAGATACGCAGTATTTT. It is translated as CASSLGGISTDTQYF.

The chain employs TRBV28 and TRBJ2-2; D might be TRBD2 (5 bases). The CDR3 length is 14 residues. Germline V gene sequence: CDR1 MDHEN, CDR2 SYDVKM. Trimming left V 7 bases short and J 7 bases short, with 16 bases between. This CDR3 is CASNPNWGVGELFF. CDR3 DNA: TGTGCCAGCAACCCAAACTGGGGAGTCGGGGAGCTGTTTTTT.

The V call is TRBV4-1, the J call TRBJ2-7; possible D gene TRBD1, 6 bases. Germline V lookup: CDR1 MGHRA, CDR2 YSYEKL. The CDR3 consists of 13 residues. V was trimmed by 4 bases and J by 2 bases, leaving 9 bases between them. The CDR3 DNA is TGCGCCAGCAGCCCTGGACAGACCTACGAGCAGTACTTC. Its translation is CASSPGQTYEQYF.

The chain combines TRBV27 with TRBJ2-3; 9 nucleotides agree with TRBD2. Per germline, CDR1 MNHEY and CDR2 SMNVEV (reference sequence). V gave up 3 bases and J gave up 3 bases; unmatched junction bases: 7. This CDR3 region has 16 residues. CDR3 region: CASSFLRGGGTDTQYF. DNA of the CDR3: TGTGCCAGCAGTTTCTTGCGGGGGGGCGGGACAGATACGCAGTATTTT.

V is TRBV19 and J is TRBJ1-4; 7 nucleotides agree with TRBD1. Germline-derived CDR1 and CDR2 are LNHDA and SQIVND (reference sequence). The CDR3 contains 15 residues. V lost 4 bases and J lost 1; bases outside the gene matches: 3. The DNA for the CDR3 is TGTGCCAGTAGTAACTCAGGGGGAACTAATGAAAAACTGTTTTTT. It codes for CASSNSGGTNEKLFF.

This clone is deemed medium-sized. V is TRBV6-1 and J is TRBJ1-4, with 10 bases identical to TRBD1. J gave up 5 bases and V 4 bases, and 1 base lay outside the gene matches. The CDR3 is 14 residues long. Germline V gene data show CDR1 as MNHNS and CDR2 as SASEGT. The CDR3 sequence: CASSVGQGNEKLFF. The CDR3 DNA reads TGTGCCAGCAGTGTGGGACAGGGGAATGAAAAACTGTTTTTT.

V and J are TRBV4-2 and TRBJ1-2; D gene uncertain. The CDR3 totals 12 residues. In germline, CDR1 is LGHNA, CDR2 YNFKEQ. The ends were cut back, 2 bases at V and 8 bases at J, with 9 bases in the middle. The CDR3 reads CASSQLGMGYTF. CDR3 in DNA: TGTGCCAGCAGCCAACTAGGGATGGGCTACACCTTC.

This clone was observed a handful of times. The chain employs TRBV6-4 and TRBJ2-2; D is perhaps TRBD2 (6 bases). There are 15 residues in the CDR3. V lost 5 bases to trimming and J lost 4 bases, with 14 bases between them. Per the germline V gene, CDR1 is MRHNA and CDR2 is SNTAGT. The CDR3 DNA reads as TGTGCCAGCAGTCCTAACACCGGGAGCACCGGGGAGCTGTTTTTT. Translating gives CASSPNTGSTGELFF.

V is TRBV4-3 and J is TRBJ2-3; TRBD2 agrees at 8 bases. Germline V lookup: CDR1 LGHNA, CDR2 YSLEER. The CDR3 totals 20 residues. V trimming: 2 bases; J trimming: 2 bases; junction bases outside the gene matches: 18. The CDR3 DNA sequence: TGCGCCAGCAGCCAAAACGGGAGGCTAGCGGGTCCCTTGGCCACAGATACGCAGTATTTT. As protein: CASSQNGRLAGPLATDTQYF.

The chain links TRBV5-1 to TRBJ2-5; 7 nucleotides agree with TRBD1. This CDR3 contains 15 residues. From germline, CDR1 is SGHRS and CDR2 YFSETQ. The junction had 8 bases not matched to a gene; V was cut back by 2 bases and J by 4 bases. CDR3 in DNA: TGCGCCAGCAGCTTACAGGGGCCTGGTGGAGAGACCCAGTACTTC. Translating gives CASSLQGPGGETQYF. Supplemented by reference TRBV5-1 and TRBJ2-5, the full variable domain reads KAGVTQTPRYLIKTRGQQVTLSCSPISGHRSVSWYQQTPGQGLQFLFEYFSETQRNKGNFPGRFSGRQFSNSRSEMNVSTLELGDSALYLCASSLQGPGGETQYFGPGTRLLVL.

This clone showed up just a few times. The J gene is TRBJ1-2, the V gene TRBV1. TRBV1 is labeled a pseudogene. This CDR3 has 14 amino acids. CDR3 sequence (DNA): TGCACCAGCAGCCCCGGCGGGGGGAGCGGCGGCTACACCTTC. Its translation: CTSSPGGGSGGYTF.

The table lists this clone with a count of one. The chain recombines TRBV23-1 with TRBJ1-5; D is uncertain. TRBV23-1 is noted as an ORF with a role that remains uncertain. Trimming stripped 7 bases from V and 6 bases from J, with 16 bases between. The CDR3 has 14 residues. For the CDR3, the DNA is TGCGCCAGCAAATATACTGGAGTACTTCAGCCCCAGCATTTT. This gives the protein CASKYTGVLQPQHF.

This clone was picked up one time. The chain links TRBV28 to TRBJ2-7, with D unresolved. Germline loops: CDR1 MDHEN, CDR2 SYDVKM. The V and J ends lost 8 bases and 1 base respectively, with 12 bases between them. The CDR3 spans 13 residues. The CDR3 nucleotides are TGTGCCAGCCGACGGCGACCATCCTACGAGCAGTACTTC. Translation gives CASRRRPSYEQYF.

This chain joins TRBV30 and TRBJ2-6; D is perhaps TRBD1 (6 bases). Trimming cost V 5 bases and J 1 base, with 9 bases left between them. This CDR3 contains 14 residues. Germline V gene data show CDR1 as GTSNPN and CDR2 as SVGIG (reference sequence). The chain's CDR3 is CAWATGSGANVLTF. CDR3 nucleotides: TGTGCCTGGGCTACAGGGTCTGGGGCCAACGTCCTGACTTTC.

This chain uses TRBV14 with TRBJ2-7, with 12 bases fitting TRBD1. J lost 5 bases, V lost 0 bases, and 5 bases had no gene match. The CDR3 contains 16 residues. Per the germline V gene, CDR1 is SGHDN and CDR2 is FVKESK. The CDR3 DNA sequence: TGTGCCAGCAGCCAAGATCTGGGACAGGGGGCCCACGAGCAGTACTTC. Residues: CASSQDLGQGAHEQYF.

V usage is TRBV18 and J usage is TRBJ2-1; tentatively, D is TRBD1 (7 bases). Germline loops: CDR1 KGHSH, CDR2 LQKENI. Trimming removed 5 bases at V and 5 bases at J, with 10 bases between. The CDR3 has 13 residues. The DNA of the CDR3 is TGTGCCAGCTCAGCGGGACAGAACAATGAGCAGTTCTTC. This codes for CASSAGQNNEQFF.

This chain links TRBV6-4 with TRBJ1-5; D remains unclear. The CDR3 is 13 residues long. Germline V CDR1 and CDR2: MRHNA, SNTAGT. V lost 3 bases and J lost 6, with 9 bases in between. The CDR3 coding sequence is TGTGCCAGCAGTGAGGGGAGAGGTCAGCCCCAGCATTTT. It yields the protein CASSEGRGQPQHF.

The chain is built from TRBV11-2 and TRBJ1-1; maybe TRBD1 (5 bases). Trimming shortened V by 1 base and J by 5 bases, and 11 bases separated the two germline ends. The CDR3 totals 14 residues. Germline V CDR1 and CDR2: SGHAT, FQNNGV. The DNA for the CDR3 is TGTGCCAGCAGCTTAGGGCGGGGGGAGACTGAAGCTTTCTTT. This codes for CASSLGRGETEAFF.

The chain joins TRBV9 to TRBJ2-6; D not resolved. Germline CDR1 is SGDLS and CDR2 is YYNGEE. Trimming took off 6 bases at V and 4 bases at J, with 5 bases between the two ends. The CDR3 runs to 12 residues. This CDR3 reads CASIGGANVLTF. The CDR3, as DNA: TGTGCCAGCATCGGGGGGGCCAACGTCCTGACTTTC.

The sample holds a few counts of this clone. The chain recombines TRBV19 with TRBJ2-1, with D possibly TRBD1 on 5 matching bases. Trimming removed 1 base at V and 10 bases at J, with 8 bases between. The CDR3 has 12 residues. Germline CDR1 is LNHDA and CDR2 is SQIVND (reference sequence). CDR3 sequence: CASSIGGVEQFF. The CDR3 bases are TGTGCCAGTAGTATAGGGGGCGTAGAGCAGTTCTTC.

The chain recombines TRBV2 with TRBJ2-3; D is uncertain. The CDR3 contains 12 residues. V was cut by 2 bases and J by 2 bases, with 2 bases left in between. CDR1 is SNHLY, CDR2 FYNNEI, per germline. The CDR3 nucleotides are TGTGCCAGCAGTGAATTCACAGATACGCAGTATTTT. It is translated as CASSEFTDTQYF.

The J gene is TRBJ2-2, the V gene TRBV25-1; D not resolved. The CDR3 contains 15 residues. Trimming removed 0 bases from V and 6 bases from J, with 11 bases in between. Germline V gene lookup returns CDR1 MGHDK and CDR2 SYGVNS. The CDR3 region has the DNA TGTGCCAGCAGTGAATATAATCTCGAGGCCGGGGAGCTGTTTTTT. Its protein product is CASSEYNLEAGELFF. Full variable domain (missing parts from reference TRBV25-1 and TRBJ2-2): EADIYQTPRYLVIGTGKKITLECSQTMGHDKMYWYQQDPGMELHLIHYSYGVNSTEKGDLSSESTVSRIRTEHFPLTLESARPSHTSQYLCASSEYNLEAGELFFGEGSRLTVL.

The gene calls are TRBV28 and TRBJ2-7, with D unclear. Looked up from germline, CDR1 is MDHEN and CDR2 is SYDVKM. The CDR3 is 14 residues long. The V and J ends lost 5 bases and 2 bases respectively, with 13 bases between them. The CDR3 here is CASSPGLETYEQYF. The CDR3, as DNA: TGTGCCAGCAGTCCCGGGCTCGAAACCTACGAGCAGTACTTC.

There are many counts of this clone. V usage is TRBV28 and J usage is TRBJ2-7, with D possibly matching TRBD1 (6 bases). CDR1 and CDR2 (germline): MDHEN, SYDVKM. CDR3 length: 17 amino acids. V shed 2 bases and J shed 4 bases, with 21 bases lying between them. This CDR3 is CASSLGEGDVTRYEQYF. The CDR3 DNA reads as TGTGCCAGCAGTTTAGGAGAGGGGGATGTTACGAGGTACGAGCAGTACTTC.

The chain employs TRBV7-8 and TRBJ1-2; no clear D gene. CDR3 length equals 13 residues. With 3 bases removed from V and 2 bases from J, the gap between germline ends came to 7 bases. Germline values: CDR1 SGHVS, CDR2 FQNEAQ. The CDR3 region is CASSFAANYGYTF. Here the CDR3 DNA reads TGTGCCAGCAGCTTTGCGGCCAACTATGGCTACACCTTC.

The chain has TRBV29-1 and TRBJ2-7, with 10 bases aligning to TRBD1. Germline V gene lookup returns CDR1 SQVTM and CDR2 ANQGSEA. Trimming cost V 0 bases and J 6 bases; bases outside gene matches: 2. This CDR3 spans 13 amino acids. The CDR3 here is CSVEERTGGEQYF. The CDR3 nucleotides read TGCAGCGTTGAAGAAAGGACAGGGGGCGAGCAGTACTTC.

The rearrangement links TRBV28 to TRBJ1-2, with TRBD1 matching over 7 bases. Germline-derived CDR1 and CDR2 are MDHEN and SYDVKM. The CDR3 spans 13 residues. V lost 6 bases, J lost 7 bases, and 8 bases stayed unmatched. CDR3 nucleotide sequence: TGTGCCAGCAGGGCGGGAGGGGGCCTTGGCTACACCTTC. It encodes CASRAGGGLGYTF.

V gene TRBV5-8 combines with J gene TRBJ2-5, with D possibly matching TRBD1 (6 bases). Trimming stripped 4 bases from V and 4 bases from J, with 20 bases between. Germline V gene data show CDR1 as SGHTS and CDR2 as YDEGEE. CDR3 length equals 16 residues. The CDR3: CASSLTLQGSGETQYF. For the CDR3, the DNA is TGTGCCAGCAGCCTCACGTTACAGGGATCTGGAGAGACCCAGTACTTC.

This chain joins TRBV7-2 and TRBJ2-1; the match to TRBD2 covers 10 bases. The length of the CDR3 is 15 residues. Germline-derived CDR1 and CDR2 are SGHTA and FQGNSA. V lost 1 base to trimming and J lost 7 bases; unmatched junction nucleotides: 4. The CDR3, as DNA: TGTGCCAGCAGCTTAGACCTAGCGGGAGTAAATGAGCAGTTCTTC. It specifies CASSLDLAGVNEQFF. The full variable domain, rest sourced from reference TRBV7-2 and TRBJ2-1, is GAGVSQSPSNKVTEKGKDVELRCDPISGHTALYWYRQSLGQGLEFLIYFQGNSAPDKSGLPSDRFSAERTGGSVSTLTIQRTQQEDSAVYLCASSLDLAGVNEQFFGPGTRLTVL.